The rows below give T cell receptor delta chains drawn from one sample of a study of Vδ1+ human thymocytes. TCRdb ran CATT on the multiplex PCR reads. The sample includes around 76,000 delta-chain clones, approximately 30% of them seen just once. The sequencing input was Vdelta1+ gamma-delta thymocytes from the thymus. The receptor set was obtained from a boy younger than two who had congenital heart surgery. CDR3s include the opening cysteine and the closing phenylalanine or tryptophan. The D gene is left open where the match is weak. Rows may omit the clone size; those that give it use once, few, many or a size class.

cdr3_length | j_call | clone_size | d_call | v_call | cdr3_aa | cdr3_nt
19 | TRDJ1 | few | TRDD3 | TRDV1 | CALGPLYGLGDMNTDKLIF | TGTGCTCTTGGGCCCCTCTACGGACTGGGGGATATGAACACCGATAAACTCATCTTT
13 | TRDJ1 | NA | NA | TRDV1 | CALGALKWDKLIF | TGTGCTCTTGGGGCCCTGAAATGGGACAAACTCATCTTT
18 | TRDJ1 | few | NA | TRDV1 | CALGELLGWGRYTDKLIF | TGTGCTCTTGGGGAACTTCTCGGCTGGGGAAGGTACACCGATAAACTCATCTTT
17 | TRDJ1 | NA | TRDD3 | TRDV1 | CALGEPLFPGGYRRLIF | TGTGCTCTTGGGGAACCACTCTTTCCTGGGGGATACAGGAGACTCATCTTT
24 | TRDJ1 | NA | TRDD2 | TRDV1 | CALGELYPPSYEAWGLLYTDKLIF | TGTGCTCTTGGGGAACTCTATCCTCCTTCCTACGAAGCCTGGGGGCTCCTGTACACCGATAAACTCATCTTT
20 | TRDJ1 | NA | TRDD2 | TRDV1 | CALGELGSSYQVLYTDKLIF | TGTGCTCTTGGGGAACTGGGTTCTTCCTACCAAGTACTGTACACCGATAAACTCATCTTT
18 | TRDJ1 | NA | TRDD3 | TRDV1 | CALGELERGGGYEDKLIF | TGTGCTCTTGGGGAACTGGAACGGGGTGGGGGATACGAGGATAAACTCATCTTT
19 | TRDJ1 | NA | TRDD3 | TRDV1 | CAPPLLRLLGEKYTDKLIF | TGTGCTCCCCCCCTACTACGGCTACTGGGGGAAAAGTACACCGATAAACTCATCTTT
20 | TRDJ1 | NA | NA | TRDV1 | CALGELVRSYGGGDTDKLIF | TGTGCTCTTGGGGAACTAGTGCGTTCCTACGGTGGGGGGGACACCGATAAACTCATCTTT
21 | TRDJ1 | NA | TRDD2 | TRDV1 | CALGEPEYFLRPPIYTDKLIF | TGTGCTCTTGGGGAACCCGAGTACTTCCTACGCCCCCCTATTTACACCGATAAACTCATCTTT
17 | TRDJ1 | NA | TRDD3 | TRDV1 | CALGEREDGGYSDKLIF | TGTGCTCTTGGGGAACGAGAGGATGGGGGATACTCCGATAAACTCATCTTT
26 | TRDJ3 | NA | TRDD3 | TRDV1 | CALGEEPPPTDTLTGGRSWDTRQMFF | TGTGCTCTTGGGGAAGAGCCTCCCCCTACTGATACTCTTACTGGGGGCCGATCCTGGGACACCCGACAGATGTTTTTC
15 | TRDJ1 | NA | TRDD3 | TRDV1 | CALGELLGEYDKLIF | TGTGCTCTTGGGGAACTACTGGGGGAGTACGATAAACTCATCTTT
21 | TRDJ2 | NA | TRDD3 | TRDV1 | CALGGSYGGPGGYSLTAQLFF | TGTGCTCTCGGGGGGTCCTATGGAGGACCTGGGGGATACTCTTTGACAGCACAACTCTTCTTT
22 | TRDJ1 | NA | NA | TRDV1 | CALGELSAKPPTWATETDKLIF | TGTGCTCTTGGGGAACTCTCAGCGAAACCCCCTACGTGGGCTACTGAAACCGATAAACTCATCTTT
19 | TRDJ1 | NA | TRDD3 | TRDV1 | CALGELLVHWGSQGDKLIF | TGTGCTCTTGGGGAACTCTTGGTTCACTGGGGCTCGCAGGGCGATAAACTCATCTTT
18 | TRDJ1 | NA | NA | TRDV1 | CALGETPLLGAHTDKLIF | TGTGCTCTTGGGGAAACCCCTCTACTGGGAGCTCACACCGATAAACTCATCTTT
22 | TRDJ1 | NA | TRDD3 | TRDV2 | CACDPEGAGSRYWGILRDKLIF | TGTGCCTGTGACCCGGAGGGGGCCGGCTCGCGTTACTGGGGGATACTCAGGGATAAACTCATCTTT
15 | TRDJ1 | NA | NA | TRDV1 | CALGDSHTGTDKLIF | TGTGCTCTTGGGGACTCTCATACCGGCACCGATAAACTCATCTTT
19 | TRDJ1 | few | TRDD3 | TRDV1 | CALGEPSIGGYAIDDKLIF | TGTGCTCTTGGGGAACCCTCAATTGGGGGATACGCAATCGACGATAAACTCATCTTT
19 | TRDJ1 | NA | TRDD3 | TRDV1 | CALGELPTLTGGYTDKLIF | TGTGCTCTTGGGGAACTTCCTACGCTCACTGGGGGATACACCGATAAACTCATCTTT
17 | TRDJ1 | NA | TRDD3 | TRDV1 | CALDWGYSGKYTDKLIF | TGTGCTCTGGACTGGGGATACAGTGGGAAGTACACCGATAAACTCATCTTT
16 | TRDJ1 | NA | NA | TRDV1 | CALGKYEWINTDKLIF | TGTGCTCTTGGGAAGTACGAGTGGATCAACACCGATAAACTCATCTTT
22 | TRDJ1 | NA | TRDD3 | TRDV1 | CALGELVPSTTGGLTYTDKLIF | TGTGCTCTTGGGGAACTAGTACCTTCAACTACTGGGGGATTGACGTACACCGATAAACTCATCTTT
20 | TRDJ1 | NA | TRDD3 | TRDV1 | CALGELSDPLLGDAPDKLIF | TGTGCTCTTGGGGAACTCTCGGACCCGTTACTGGGGGATGCCCCCGATAAACTCATCTTT
17 | TRDJ1 | few | TRDD3 | TRDV1 | CALGEASSGGYCDKLIF | TGTGCTCTTGGGGAGGCCTCCTCTGGGGGATACTGCGATAAACTCATCTTT
14 | TRDJ1 | few | TRDD3 | TRDV2 | CACAGGYDDFKLIF | TGTGCCTGTGCTGGGGGATACGACGACTTTAAACTCATCTTT
23 | TRDJ1 | few | TRDD3 | TRDV1 | CALGEVLVPNAELGDTYTDKLIF | TGTGCTCTTGGGGAAGTCCTTGTTCCTAACGCAGAACTGGGGGATACGTACACCGATAAACTCATCTTT
17 | TRDJ1 | few | TRDD3 | TRDV1 | CALGEKTSTGGYRKLIF | TGTGCTCTTGGGGAAAAGACTAGTACTGGGGGATACCGTAAACTCATCTTT
17 | TRDJ1 | NA | TRDD3 | TRDV1 | CALGELAGTGATDKLIF | TGTGCTCTTGGGGAACTTGCCGGCACTGGGGCCACCGATAAACTCATCTTT
16 | TRDJ1 | few | NA | TRDV1 | CALGEPTLGGVDKLIF | TGTGCTCTTGGGGAACCGACACTCGGGGGAGTCGATAAACTCATCTTT
19 | TRDJ1 | NA | TRDD3 | TRDV1 | CALGELLVPLGGGYGKLIF | TGTGCTCTTGGGGAACTTCTCGTCCCCCTGGGTGGGGGATACGGCAAACTCATCTTT
16 | TRDJ1 | NA | NA | TRDV1 | CALGVKGAPYTDKLIF | TGTGCTCTTGGGGTGAAGGGGGCTCCGTACACCGATAAACTCATCTTT
17 | TRDJ1 | NA | NA | TRDV1 | CALGRPNPTRNTDKLIF | TGTGCTCTTGGACGTCCCAATCCTACGCGCAACACCGATAAACTCATCTTT
16 | TRDJ1 | NA | NA | TRDV1 | CALGEPPYWVADKLIF | TGTGCTCTTGGGGAACCTCCCTACTGGGTAGCCGATAAACTCATCTTT
12 | TRDJ1 | NA | NA | TRDV1 | CALGEATRKLIF | TGTGCTCTTGGGGAAGCCACGCGGAAACTCATCTTT
17 | TRDJ2 | NA | NA | TRDV1 | CALGEILTPVRTAQLFF | TGTGCTCTTGGGGAAATACTTACCCCAGTGCGGACAGCACAACTCTTCTTT
26 | TRDJ1 | NA | TRDD3 | TRDV1 | CALGEPRYGPRRTGGPHHLYTDKLIF | TGTGCTCTTGGGGAACCCCGATATGGGCCACGCCGTACTGGGGGACCCCACCACCTTTACACCGATAAACTCATCTTT
23 | TRDJ1 | NA | TRDD3 | TRDV1 | CALGETRSHGRTWGKKNTDKLIF | TGTGCTCTTGGGGAAACCCGCTCCCATGGTAGGACCTGGGGGAAAAAGAACACCGATAAACTCATCTTT
18 | TRDJ1 | NA | NA | TRDV1 | CALGVAERGGETTDKLIF | TGTGCTCTTGGGGTCGCGGAGAGGGGTGGGGAAACAACCGATAAACTCATCTTT
23 | TRDJ1 | few | TRDD3 | TRDV1 | CALGDLPLRGLGDTDPFTDKLIF | TGTGCTCTTGGGGACCTACCTCTACGGGGTCTGGGGGATACCGATCCATTCACCGATAAACTCATCTTT
25 | TRDJ1 | few | TRDD3 | TRDV1 | CALGDPVGGPCEGIRVSVSSDKLIF | TGTGCTCTTGGGGACCCCGTCGGAGGCCCCTGTGAGGGGATACGCGTATCCGTTAGCTCCGATAAACTCATCTTT
20 | TRDJ1 | NA | TRDD3 | TRDV1 | CALGEIRRSRLLGDTDKLIF | TGTGCTCTTGGGGAAATTCGAAGGTCACGCCTACTGGGGGACACCGATAAACTCATCTTT
19 | TRDJ1 | NA | TRDD3 | TRDV1 | CALGELSGGYARDTDKLIF | TGTGCTCTTGGGGAACTATCGGGGGGATACGCGAGGGACACCGATAAACTCATCTTT
21 | TRDJ1 | few | NA | TRDV1 | CALGEGFLPLLGGLYTDKLIF | TGTGCTCTTGGGGAAGGATTCCTACCCTTACTGGGGGGCCTTTACACCGATAAACTCATCTTT
16 | TRDJ1 | NA | NA | TRDV1 | CALYGGSGLYTDKLIF | TGTGCTTTATATGGGGGGTCAGGGCTCTACACCGATAAACTCATCTTT
20 | TRDJ1 | NA | TRDD3 | TRDV1 | CALGELKPTRDTLDTDKLIF | TGTGCTCTTGGGGAACTTAAGCCTACGCGGGATACTCTGGACACCGATAAACTCATCTTT
19 | TRDJ2 | few | NA | TRDV1 | CALGERSYHGTLLAAQLFF | TGTGCTCTTGGGGAAAGGTCCTACCATGGGACTTTACTGGCCGCACAACTCTTCTTT
22 | TRDJ1 | NA | TRDD3 | TRDV1 | CALGEPWLVLGDTNASSDKLIF | TGTGCTCTTGGGGAACCCTGGTTGGTCTTGGGGGATACCAACGCAAGCTCCGATAAACTCATCTTT
15 | TRDJ1 | NA | NA | TRDV1 | CALGELRGGTDKLIF | TGTGCTCTTGGGGAACTAAGGGGAGGGACCGATAAACTCATCTTT
23 | TRDJ1 | NA | TRDD3 | TRDV1 | CALNGSPSPRLGDTKCRYDKLIF | TGTGCTCTTAACGGTAGTCCTTCCCCGAGACTGGGGGATACAAAATGCCGATACGATAAACTCATCTTT
22 | TRDJ1 | NA | TRDD3 | TRDV1 | CALGELVGGTGGYTLGTDKLIF | TGTGCTCTTGGGGAACTAGTCGGAGGAACTGGGGGATACACCTTGGGCACCGATAAACTCATCTTT
22 | TRDJ1 | NA | TRDD3 | TRDV1 | CALGEYGPTHVLGDRRTDKLIF | TGTGCTCTTGGGGAATACGGGCCTACGCATGTACTGGGGGATAGGCGGACCGATAAACTCATCTTT
21 | TRDJ1 | NA | NA | TRDV1 | CALGELRTPTGGCMYTDKLIF | TGCGCTCTTGGGGAACTACGTACTCCTACAGGGGGATGCATGTACACCGATAAACTCATCTTT
19 | TRDJ1 | few | TRDD3 | TRDV1 | CALGESSHRLGGNTDKLIF | TGTGCTCTTGGGGAATCTTCCCACCGCCTGGGGGGTAACACCGATAAACTCATCTTT